The next 19 T cell receptor beta chains were all read from a single sample in a study of blood T cell repertoires in COVID-19. This table comes from immunoSEQ multiplex PCR, and its TCRdb copy is limited to in-frame clones, with some not included. The profile shows about 360,000 clones, 65% to 85% of them singletons. Material: peripheral blood. These receptors were collected from a man aged 25-40 years with active or convalescent COVID-19.

This clone was counted once. The chain's CDR3 is CASSNGRNEAFF. As DNA, the CDR3 is TGTGCCAGCAGCAACGGCAGGAATGAAGCTTTCTTT. The chain uses TRBV27 and TRBJ1-1; D is unresolved. The ends were cut back, 6 bases at V and 7 bases at J, with 12 bases in the middle. The CDR3 is 12 amino acids. Germline CDR1 and CDR2: MNHEY and SMNVEV (reference sequence).

This clone was counted once. The chain joins TRBV9 to TRBJ2-3, with 7 bases identical to TRBD2. Germline lookup yields CDR1 SGDLS and CDR2 YYNGEE. With V trimmed by 2 bases and J by 1 base, 4 bases remained unmatched. The CDR3 has 15 amino acids. The CDR3 region has the DNA TGTGCCAGCAGCGTCCATGGGGGGGGCACAGATACGCAGTATTTT. Amino acids: CASSVHGGGTDTQYF. Full variable domain (remainder filled in from reference TRBV9 and TRBJ2-3): DSGVTQTPKHLITATGQRVTLRCSPRSGDLSVYWYQQSLDQGLQFLIQYYNGEERAKGNILERFSAQQFPDLHSELNLSSLELGDSALYFCASSVHGGGTDTQYFGPGTRLTVL.

This clone was seen a few times. The rearrangement uses TRBV9 and TRBJ1-1, with D perhaps matching TRBD1 (6 bases). Germline-derived CDR1 and CDR2 are SGDLS and YYNGEE. Trimming stripped 3 bases from V and 0 bases from J, with 9 bases between. The CDR3 has 14 amino acids. DNA of the CDR3: TGTGCCAGCAGCGCGGGACATTTGAACACTGAAGCTTTCTTT. Amino acids: CASSAGHLNTEAFF.

V usage is TRBV29-1 and J usage is TRBJ1-5; TRBD1 matches at 8 bases. After removal of 5 bases from V and 5 bases from J, the junction contained 11 bases not matched to a gene. This CDR3 has 15 amino acids. The germline CDR1 and CDR2 sequences are SQVTM and ANQGSEA. The DNA for the CDR3 is TGCAGCGTTACGGACAGGGATCTGGGGGATCAGCCCCAGCATTTT. Its protein product is CSVTDRDLGDQPQHF. Drawing the rest from reference TRBV29-1 and TRBJ1-5, the complete variable domain is SAVISQKPSRDICQRGTSLTIQCQVDSQVTMMFWYRQQPGQSLTLIATANQGSEATYESGFVIDKFPISRPNLTFSTLTVSNMSPEDSSIYLCSVTDRDLGDQPQHFGDGTRLSIL.

V usage is TRBV5-1 and J usage is TRBJ2-3; D call uncertain. In germline, CDR1 is SGHRS, CDR2 YFSETQ. This CDR3 is built from 13 residues. The V end lost 6 bases, the J end lost 1 base, and 9 bases lay between the germline ends. CDR3 sequence: CASKLEGTDTQYF. CDR3 nucleotide sequence: TGCGCCAGCAAGCTAGAGGGCACAGATACGCAGTATTTT.

V is TRBV9 and J is TRBJ2-7, with 11 bases identical to TRBD2. Trimming cost V 4 bases and J 5 bases; bases outside gene matches: 2. Germline CDR1 reads SGDLS; CDR2 reads YYNGEE. This CDR3 has 13 amino acids. This CDR3 reads CASSPGLADEQYF. DNA of the CDR3: TGTGCCAGCAGCCCGGGACTAGCGGACGAGCAGTACTTC.

CDR3 in DNA: TGTGCCAGCAGTCGGACTACCAGCTCCTACAATGAGCAGTTCTTC. Translation: CASSRTTSSYNEQFF. This chain joins TRBV3-1 (or the pseudogene TRBV3-2) and TRBJ2-1; D perhaps matches TRBD2 (6 bases). Trimming stripped 6 bases from V and 0 bases from J, with 12 bases between. Germline V gene sequence: CDR1 LGHDT, CDR2 YNNKEL (reference sequence). The CDR3 is 15 residues long.

The chain employs TRBV4-2 and TRBJ1-1; TRBD1 agrees at 7 bases. Trimming cost V 5 bases and J 5 bases; bases outside gene matches: 8. CDR3 length: 14 amino acids. Germline CDR1 LGHNA, CDR2 YNFKEQ. CDR3 sequence reads: CASSYTGERTEAFF. The CDR3 DNA reads as TGTGCCAGCAGCTATACAGGGGAGAGGACTGAAGCTTTCTTT.

In its sample, this clone was seen a few times. This rearrangement joins TRBV7-2 to TRBJ2-1; 12 positions match TRBD2. The length of the CDR3 is 16 residues. The germline V gene encodes CDR1 SGHTA and CDR2 FQGNSA. Trimming removed 3 bases from V and 4 bases from J; junction bases left unmatched: 4. The CDR3 reads CASSFPGLAGYNEQFF. CDR3 sequence (DNA): TGTGCCAGCAGCTTTCCCGGACTAGCGGGGTACAATGAGCAGTTCTTC.

This clone was recorded only once. The chain carries TRBV18 and TRBJ1-2; D is undetermined. The CDR3 runs 15 residues. V gave up 0 bases and J gave up 0 bases, with 8 bases separating them. CDR1 is KGHSH and CDR2 is LQKENI in the germline V gene. CDR3 nucleotides: TGTGCCAGCTCACCACCGGGCAGCACTAACTATGGCTACACCTTC. Its translation is CASSPPGSTNYGYTF.

The chain links TRBV12-3 or TRBV12-4 to TRBJ2-2, with TRBD1 as a possible D gene (5 bases). Trimming stripped 5 bases from V and 7 bases from J, with 5 bases between. The CDR3 is 11 amino acids. CDR3 sequence (DNA): TGTGCCAGCAGTAGGGGCGGGGAGCTGTTTTTT. Amino acid sequence: CASSRGGELFF.

This chain uses TRBV6-4 with TRBJ2-2; TRBD1 might be the D (5 bases). Germline V gives CDR1 MRHNA, CDR2 SNTAGT. The CDR3 extends over 19 amino acids. Trimming removed 5 bases at V and 2 bases at J, with 24 bases between. CDR3 coding DNA: TGTGCCAGCAGTAGGATCGACAGTCGCCTTGGGGTAAACACCGGGGAGCTGTTTTTT. Protein sequence: CASSRIDSRLGVNTGELFF.

The chain uses TRBV6-5 and TRBJ2-1; 9 nucleotides match TRBD1. The J segment lost 7 bases and the V segment lost 8 bases, leaving 6 bases of the junction unmatched. The CDR3 totals 13 residues. CDR1 is MNHEY and CDR2 is SVGAGI in the germline V gene. In nucleotides, the CDR3 is TGTGCCAGCCTCCGGGACAGGGCGAATGAGCAGTTCTTC. Translation: CASLRDRANEQFF.

Here the CDR3 reads CASRPPPGGSRSPLHF. The CDR3 bases are TGTGCCAGCAGACCACCCCCTGGGGGGTCCCGGTCACCCCTCCACTTT. The V call is TRBV27, the J call TRBJ1-6, with a weak D call TRBD1 (5 bases). Deletions cut 6 bases from V and 10 bases from J, with 22 bases between. Germline V CDR1 and CDR2: MNHEY, SMNVEV (reference sequence). This CDR3 has 16 amino acids.

The J gene is TRBJ1-2, the V gene TRBV29-1; possibly TRBD1 for D (5 bases). Trimming took 3 bases from V and 8 from J, leaving 10 bases between them. The CDR3 spans 11 residues. Germline values: CDR1 SQVTM, CDR2 ANQGSEA. The CDR3 is CSVDRGGGYTF. The CDR3 DNA follows: TGCAGCGTTGATCGCGGGGGAGGCTACACCTTC.

This chain links TRBV5-1 with TRBJ1-2; D is undetermined. The CDR3 covers 12 residues. Between the trimmed V and J ends, which lost 7 bases and 6 bases, there was a span of 13 bases. Germline CDR1 is SGHRS and CDR2 is YFSETQ. CDR3 sequence reads: CASFGGIDGYTF. CDR3 sequence (DNA): TGCGCCAGCTTCGGCGGGATCGATGGCTACACCTTC.

This chain links TRBV6-6 with TRBJ1-4; TRBD1 agrees at 9 bases. The germline V gene has CDR1 MNHNY and CDR2 SVGAGI (reference sequence). J lost 8 bases, V lost 5 bases, and 12 bases had no gene match. The CDR3 extends over 16 amino acids. This CDR3 is CASSRQGQGRGEKLFF. The CDR3 DNA reads as TGTGCCAGCAGTCGACAGGGACAGGGCCGGGGCGAAAAACTGTTTTTT.

This clone was recorded once. The V and J genes are TRBV28 and TRBJ1-6; 10 nucleotides agree with TRBD1. Germline CDR1 is MDHEN and CDR2 is SYDVKM. J lost 4 bases, V lost 4 bases, and 7 bases had no gene match. This CDR3 spans 17 amino acids. CDR3 protein: CASSSRDRGRYNSPLHF. The CDR3 nucleotides are TGTGCCAGCAGTTCTCGGGACAGGGGAAGGTATAATTCACCCCTCCACTTT.

This chain uses TRBV4-1 with TRBJ2-3; TRBD2 might be the D (6 bases). The CDR3 totals 19 residues. Germline lookup yields CDR1 MGHRA and CDR2 YSYEKL. V was trimmed by 3 bases and J by 1 base, leaving 23 bases between them. CDR3 residues: CASSQGGSGLPGGTDTQYF. The CDR3 bases are TGCGCCAGCAGCCAGGGGGGATCGGGGCTGCCCGGGGGCACAGATACGCAGTATTTT.